A single sample is the source of the 31 T cell receptor beta chains below, sequenced in a study of Graves' ophthalmopathy and Graves' hyperthyroidism. As the template, RNA transcripts were used to amplify TCR beta CDR3 regions. The first-round RT-PCR employed HTBI primers together with the Qiagen OneStep RT-PCR kit. A multiplex PCR was then performed as the second round. TCRdb passed the multiplex PCR reads through MiXCR, listing each CDR3 protein once. This table has about 210,000 distinct CDR3 sequences, around 28% appearing once. Material: peripheral blood. The receptors stem from a man between 50 and 59 years old with Graves' ophthalmopathy.

The table lists this clonotype with many counts. For the CDR3, the DNA is TGTGCCAGCAGTCGACAACAGGGGAGGTACACCTTC. This gives the protein CASSRQQGRYTF. V usage is TRBV3-1 and J usage is TRBJ1-2; 7 bases agree with TRBD1. The CDR3 contains 12 residues. V lost 6 bases and J lost 11; bases outside the gene matches: 9. Germline CDR1 reads LGHDT; CDR2 reads YNNKEL (reference sequence).

The chain combines TRBV6-1 with TRBJ1-2; the D gene is possibly TRBD1 (5 bases). CDR1 and CDR2 from the germline V gene are MNHNS and SASEGT. The V gene lost 7 bases and the J gene lost 5 bases, with 20 bases spanning the gap. This CDR3 has 15 residues. This CDR3 is CASNTPQGPRYGYTF. The DNA of the CDR3 is TGTGCCAGCAACACCCCTCAGGGACCCCGGTATGGCTACACCTTC.

This clonotype was recorded many times. V is TRBV6-5 and J is TRBJ2-7; 8 nucleotides line up with TRBD1. The J segment lost 2 bases and the V segment lost 2 bases, leaving 8 bases of the junction unmatched. The CDR3 contains 16 residues. Germline CDR1 is MNHEY and CDR2 is SVGAGI. CDR3 residues: CASSYTRGQVTYEQYF. DNA of the CDR3: TGTGCCAGCAGTTACACCCGGGGACAGGTTACCTACGAGCAGTACTTC.

Many counts were recorded for this clonotype. The genes are TRBV3-1 and TRBJ2-5, with 7 positions matching TRBD2. Unmatched junction bases numbered 0, after V lost 2 bases and J lost 3 bases. Germline values: CDR1 LGHDT, CDR2 YNNKEL (reference sequence). CDR3 size: 13 residues. The CDR3 here is CASSQLAEETQYF. The DNA for the CDR3 is TGTGCCAGCAGCCAACTAGCGGAAGAGACCCAGTACTTC.

The sample holds one count of this clonotype. The genes are TRBV6-2 or TRBV6-3 and TRBJ2-2; possible D gene TRBD2, 6 bases. CDR3 length: 16 amino acids. Germline CDR1 reads MNHEY; CDR2 reads SVGEGT. V was pared by 7 bases and J by 2 bases, with 17 bases between. The CDR3 DNA reads as TGTGCCAGCACCTTAGGGAGGTTATCAAACACCGGGGAGCTGTTTTTT. Translating gives CASTLGRLSNTGELFF.

This clonotype was counted many times. The chain carries TRBV3-1 and TRBJ2-5; no clear D gene. The CDR3 covers 16 residues. Germline V gene lookup returns CDR1 LGHDT and CDR2 YNNKEL (reference sequence). The V end was cut by 4 bases, the J end by 0 bases, with 15 bases between. CDR3 bases: TGTGCCAGCAGCCTCCGGAGCGATTCGTACCAAGAGACCCAGTACTTC. Protein sequence: CASSLRSDSYQETQYF.

This clonotype appeared many times. The chain recombines TRBV30 with TRBJ1-5; D not certain. Trimming took 4 bases from V and 1 from J, leaving 17 bases between them. The CDR3 sequence is 16 residues long. The germline CDR1 and CDR2 sequences are GTSNPN and SVGIG (reference sequence). CDR3 in DNA: TGTGCCTGGACCAAAGGCAACGGACGGAGCAATCAGCCCCAGCATTTT. Translation: CAWTKGNGRSNQPQHF.

This clonotype was seen many times. This chain links TRBV7-6 with TRBJ1-5; D is perhaps TRBD1 (6 bases). The CDR3 has 15 residues. The V end was cut by 5 bases, the J end by 4 bases, with 15 bases between. Germline CDR1 reads SGHVS; CDR2 reads FNYEAQ. CDR3 sequence (DNA): TGTGCCAGCAGCCAGGACAGAGGCCCTAATCAGCCCCAGCATTTT. It encodes CASSQDRGPNQPQHF.

This clonotype has ten or more counts. The V gene is TRBV7-2, the J gene TRBJ2-7; TRBD2 matches 8 bases. This CDR3 is 16 amino acids long. With V trimmed by 3 bases and J by 3 bases, 10 bases remained unmatched. The germline gives CDR1 SGHTA, CDR2 FQGNSA. The DNA of the CDR3 is TGTGCCAGCAGCTTTCTAGCGGGTGCCCTCGTCTACGAGCAGTACTTC. It is translated as CASSFLAGALVYEQYF.

This clonotype was seen at least ten times. This rearrangement joins TRBV2 to TRBJ1-2; a possible D gene is TRBD1 (5 bases). The CDR3 loop spans 16 amino acids. The germline V gene has CDR1 SNHLY and CDR2 FYNNEI. Trimming cost V 4 bases and J 6 bases, with 21 bases left between them. Here the CDR3 DNA reads TGTGCCAGCAGTGTTTCTCGACGGCAGGGCGTTAATGGCTACACCTTC. Amino acid sequence: CASSVSRRQGVNGYTF.

This clonotype was seen at least ten times. J is TRBJ1-5 and V is TRBV12-3 or TRBV12-4, with D maybe TRBD1 (5 bases). V was pared by 3 bases and J by 5 bases, with 11 bases between. The length of the CDR3 is 14 residues. The CDR3 region is CASSFGGGDQPQHF. The CDR3 bases are TGTGCCAGCAGTTTTGGGGGAGGGGATCAGCCCCAGCATTTT.

This clonotype was seen a handful of times. The CDR3 bases are TGTGCCAGTAGTCTCCGACATTCCCTCCTCTACGAGCAGTACTTC. It translates to CASSLRHSLLYEQYF. The chain employs TRBV19 and TRBJ2-7; D not certain. Between the trimmed V and J ends, which lost 5 bases and 3 bases, there was a span of 17 bases. CDR3 length: 15 amino acids. Germline CDR1 reads LNHDA; CDR2 reads SQIVND (reference sequence). Drawing the rest from reference TRBV19 and TRBJ2-7, the complete variable domain is DGGITQSPKYLFRKEGQNVTLSCEQNLNHDAMYWYRQDPGQGLRLIYYSQIVNDFQKGDIAEGYSVSREKKESFPLTVTSAQKNPTAFYLCASSLRHSLLYEQYFGPGTRLTVT.

This clonotype was seen at least ten times. The V call is TRBV6-1, the J call TRBJ2-5; D is ambiguous. The germline V and J ends were trimmed by 1 base and 1 base, with 4 bases remaining between them. CDR1 and CDR2 from the germline V gene are MNHNS and SASEGT. The CDR3 contains 13 residues. The CDR3 protein is CASSEVIQETQYF. The DNA of the CDR3 is TGTGCCAGCAGTGAAGTGATCCAAGAGACCCAGTACTTC.

This clonotype was counted many times. This sequence joins TRBV18 and TRBJ2-2; D remains unclear. V was pared by 5 bases and J by 0 bases, with 7 bases between. The CDR3 contains 14 residues. Per the germline V gene, CDR1 is KGHSH and CDR2 is LQKENI. The DNA for the CDR3 is TGTGCCAGCTCATTGACCTCGAACACCGGGGAGCTGTTTTTT. Its translation is CASSLTSNTGELFF.

As regards this clonotype: The germline gene is not matched at one end of the junction; a read error may be the cause. The rearrangement links TRBV7-3 to TRBJ1-1, with D unresolved. Germline V gives CDR1 SGHTA, CDR2 FQGTGA. This CDR3 has 13 amino acids. This CDR3 reads CASSLNKNTEAFF. The CDR3 DNA follows: TGTGCCAGCAGTTTAAACAAGAACACTGAAGCTTTCTTT.

The sample holds one count of this clonotype. At one boundary the junction diverges from the germline segment, which might be a read error. The chain joins TRBV20-1 to TRBJ2-7; TRBD1 is a possible D gene (5 bases). The CDR3 totals 15 residues. CDR1 and CDR2 (germline): DFQATT, SNEGSKA (reference sequence). Written as DNA, the CDR3 is TGCAGTGCTAGCCCCCCAGGGCTATCCTCCAACGAGCAGTACTTC. Encoded protein: CSASPPGLSSNEQYF.

This clonotype was observed many times. The V call is TRBV5-5, the J call TRBJ1-5; TRBD1 aligns across 8 bases. V gave up 2 bases and J gave up 4 bases; unmatched junction bases: 5. Germline V lookup: CDR1 SGHKS, CDR2 YYEKEE (reference sequence). The length of the CDR3 is 15 residues. CDR3 sequence reads: CASSFGTGLNQPQHF. The CDR3, as DNA: TGTGCCAGCAGCTTTGGGACAGGCCTAAATCAGCCCCAGCATTTT.

This clonotype was detected ten times or more. The chain's CDR3 is CASSYDRSYGYTF. Written as DNA, the CDR3 is TGTGCCAGCAGTTATGACAGATCCTACGGCTACACCTTC. V usage is TRBV27 and J usage is TRBJ1-2, with D tentatively TRBD1 (5 bases). The length of the CDR3 is 13 residues. V was pared by 4 bases and J by 8 bases, with 14 bases between. CDR1 is MNHEY and CDR2 is SMNVEV in the germline V gene (reference sequence).

Ten or more counts support this clonotype. V is TRBV27 and J is TRBJ1-1; D is unresolved. Deletions cut 2 bases from V and 1 base from J, with 5 bases between. The germline V gene encodes CDR1 MNHEY and CDR2 SMNVEV (reference sequence). CDR3 length: 13 residues. Here the CDR3 DNA reads TGTGCCAGCAGTTTAGCAGGGAACACTGAAGCTTTCTTT. Encoded protein: CASSLAGNTEAFF.

This clonotype was seen repeatedly, ten times or more. This chain links TRBV11-1 with TRBJ2-7; unclear D gene. Trimming took off 5 bases at V and 4 bases at J, with 21 bases between the two ends. This CDR3 is 16 amino acids long. Germline assignment: CDR1 SGHAT and CDR2 FQDESV (reference sequence). DNA for the CDR3: TGTGCCAGCAGCGATCGGGCCGTCGGAATTTCGTACGAGCAGTACTTC. Amino acid sequence: CASSDRAVGISYEQYF.

The sample holds many counts of this clonotype. The chain employs TRBV4-2 and TRBJ2-7, with D possibly being TRBD1 or TRBD2 (5 bases each). V gave up 3 bases and J gave up 6 bases, with 15 bases separating them. The CDR3 extends over 14 amino acids. Looked up from germline, CDR1 is LGHNA and CDR2 is YNFKEQ. The DNA for the CDR3 is TGTGCCAGCAGCCAGGACACGGCGAGGGGCGAGCAGTACTTC. Encoded protein: CASSQDTARGEQYF.

In its sample, this clonotype was seen many times. The V call is TRBV27, the J call TRBJ2-7; D is unresolved. V dropped 3 bases and J dropped 0 bases, with 9 bases sitting between them. The CDR3 totals 14 residues. Germline V CDR1 and CDR2: MNHEY, SMNVEV (reference sequence). This CDR3 is CASSLRRYSYEQYF. The DNA for the CDR3 is TGTGCCAGCAGTTTGCGGCGGTACTCCTACGAGCAGTACTTC.

The chain combines TRBV6-2 or TRBV6-3 with TRBJ1-1; D remains unclear. Trimming removed 1 base at V and 3 bases at J, with 9 bases between. CDR1 and CDR2 from the germline V gene are MNHEY and SVGEGT. This CDR3 has 14 amino acids. As DNA, the CDR3 is TGTGCCAGCAGTTACTTCGGGCGGGACACTGAAGCTTTCTTT. Its protein product is CASSYFGRDTEAFF.

V is TRBV6-2 or TRBV6-3 and J is TRBJ1-3, with D maybe TRBD1 (5 bases). This CDR3 contains 17 residues. Trimming stripped 6 bases from V and 1 base from J, with 19 bases between. Germline V gene lookup returns CDR1 MNHEY and CDR2 SVGEGT. The CDR3 loop is CASSFEGTSSSGNTIYF. The CDR3 DNA reads as TGTGCCAGCAGCTTCGAGGGGACTAGTTCGTCTGGAAACACCATATATTTT.

This clonotype has at least ten counts. Its ends do not fully match the called genes, so a read error is possible. The chain links TRBV9 to TRBJ2-2, with unresolved D. Germline V lookup: CDR1 SGDLS, CDR2 YYNGEE. The CDR3 totals 13 residues. The CDR3 DNA is TGTGCCAGCTGCGTAGCCTCCACCGGGGAGCTGTTTTTT. It is translated as CASCVASTGELFF.

This clonotype was recorded at least ten times. The chain has TRBV19 and TRBJ1-5; 7 nucleotides agree with TRBD1. This CDR3 has 15 amino acids. Looked up from germline, CDR1 is LNHDA and CDR2 is SQIVND (reference sequence). V was pared by 4 bases and J by 5 bases, with 8 bases of the junction left unmatched. The CDR3: CASSTYRGGYQPQHF. The CDR3 nucleotides read TGTGCCAGTAGTACATACAGGGGCGGCTATCAGCCCCAGCATTTT.

This clonotype occurred many times. This may stem from a read error, because a much larger clone lies one nucleotide away. CDR3 DNA sequence: TGTGCCAGCAGTTACTCGATTGGACTAGTCTCCGCCTACGAGCAGTACTTC. Amino acids: CASSYSIGLVSAYEQYF. The chain is built from TRBV6-2 or TRBV6-3 and TRBJ2-7; TRBD2 matches at 7 bases. Looked up from germline, CDR1 is MNHEY and CDR2 is SVGEGT. The CDR3 extends over 17 amino acids. V shed 0 bases, J shed 2 bases, and the junction held 10 bases outside the gene matches.

This clonotype has ten or more counts. The chain combines TRBV24-1 with TRBJ2-5; tentative D call: TRBD1 (6 bases). Germline lookup yields CDR1 KGHDR and CDR2 SFDVKD. The CDR3 is made up of 14 amino acids. V was cut by 4 bases and J by 3 bases, with 11 bases left in between. CDR3 nucleotide sequence: TGTGCCACCAGTGACCACAGGGCTGAAGAGACCCAGTACTTC. Its translation is CATSDHRAEETQYF.

This clonotype was counted at least ten times. The chain carries TRBV6-1 and TRBJ1-1; D may be TRBD1 (5 bases). Trimming shortened V by 3 bases and J by 0 bases, and 11 bases separated the two germline ends. Per germline, CDR1 MNHNS and CDR2 SASEGT. The CDR3 runs 15 residues. The CDR3 region is CASSESGTVNTEAFF. CDR3 bases: TGTGCCAGCAGTGAGTCCGGGACGGTGAACACTGAAGCTTTCTTT.

This clonotype was recorded many times. The chain links TRBV6-5 to TRBJ2-4; no reliable D call. There are 16 residues in the CDR3. Trimming took 2 bases from V and 0 from J, leaving 11 bases between them. Germline V gives CDR1 MNHEY, CDR2 SVGAGI. The CDR3 DNA is TGTGCCAGCAGTTACGACCGCAAGATAGCCAAAAACATTCAGTACTTC. It yields the protein CASSYDRKIAKNIQYF.

This clonotype was found many times. This chain links TRBV19 with TRBJ1-1; TRBD1 matches at 7 bases. The germline gives CDR1 LNHDA, CDR2 SQIVND (reference sequence). The ends lost 7 bases at V and 3 bases at J; junction bases unmatched: 8. The CDR3 runs to 14 residues. The CDR3: CASNTGQQYTEAFF. DNA of the CDR3: TGTGCCAGTAATACGGGACAGCAATACACTGAAGCTTTCTTT.